Below, 11 T cell receptor beta chains from the same sample are listed, as sequenced in a study of graft-versus-host responses after intestinal transplantation. TCRdb keeps only in-frame clones here, not all; method: immunoSEQ multiplex PCR. The sample holds around 100,000 clones, more than 85% seen once. The antigens for these receptors are not known. Sample: unstimulated CD8+ T cells sorted from spleen or lymph node cells, taken before intestinal transplant. The receptors derive from a human donor who received an intestinal transplant.

CDR3 sequence: CASSAYRGLDTEAFF. CDR3 in DNA: TGTGCCAGCAGCGCATACAGGGGGCTTGACACTGAAGCTTTCTTT. This chain uses TRBV5-4 with TRBJ1-1; TRBD1 agrees at 9 bases. V trimming: 4 bases; J trimming: 3 bases; junction bases outside the gene matches: 7. This CDR3 is built from 15 residues. Per germline, CDR1 SGHNT and CDR2 YYREEE (reference sequence).

V and J are TRBV6-6 and TRBJ1-1; a weak D match, TRBD1 (6 bases). There are 15 residues in the CDR3. Germline V gives CDR1 MNHNY, CDR2 SVGAGI (reference sequence). V was clipped by 0 bases and J by 0 bases, with 8 bases between them. DNA of the CDR3: TGTGCCAGCAGTTACTCAGGGACAATGAACACTGAAGCTTTCTTT. Its protein is CASSYSGTMNTEAFF.

The J gene is TRBJ1-2, the V gene TRBV7-9; D gene uncertain. The CDR3 length is 15 residues. Germline assignment: CDR1 SEHNR and CDR2 FQNEAQ (reference sequence). V shed 5 bases and J shed 4 bases, with 17 bases lying between them. CDR3 in amino acids: CASSPQLGGTYGYTF. CDR3 sequence (DNA): TGTGCCAGCAGCCCGCAACTGGGAGGAACCTATGGCTACACCTTC.

The genes are TRBV6-1 and TRBJ1-3; 7 nucleotides agree with TRBD1. Losses at the gene ends were 2 bases for V and 3 bases for J; bases not matched to a gene: 4. CDR1 is MNHNS, CDR2 SASEGT, per germline. The CDR3 loop spans 15 amino acids. CDR3 DNA: TGTGCCAGCAGTGAAAGTGGGACAGATGGAAACACCATATATTTT. Translation: CASSESGTDGNTIYF.

This clone appeared a single time. The chain has TRBV4-1 and TRBJ1-3; maybe TRBD1 (5 bases). CDR3 length equals 15 residues. V lost 1 base, J lost 4 bases, and 11 bases lay in between. Germline V gene data show CDR1 as MGHRA and CDR2 as YSYEKL. The CDR3 DNA reads as TGCGCCAGCAGCCAAGGCCACAGGACAGGAAACACCATATATTTT. It yields the protein CASSQGHRTGNTIYF.

V usage is TRBV5-6 and J usage is TRBJ2-7; no firm D call. Looked up from germline, CDR1 is SGHDT and CDR2 is YYEEEE. The CDR3 has 11 amino acids. V dropped 0 bases and J dropped 5 bases, with 3 bases sitting between them. CDR3 DNA: TGTGCCAGCAGCTTGGCCGACGAGCAGTACTTC. It specifies CASSLADEQYF.

This clone was recorded only once. The gene calls are TRBV6-1 and TRBJ2-1; 11 nucleotides match TRBD2. Germline assignment: CDR1 MNHNS and CDR2 SASEGT. This CDR3 spans 15 amino acids. V shed 5 bases, J shed 7 bases, and the junction held 7 bases outside the gene matches. The CDR3 DNA follows: TGTGCCAGCAGTCCCTTTACTAGCGGGGGTAATGAGCAGTTCTTC. Translation: CASSPFTSGGNEQFF.

As for this clone: Other DNA sequences in the sample encode the same CDR3. The gene calls are TRBV27 and TRBJ2-7, with 11 nucleotides matching TRBD1. Germline CDR1 and CDR2: MNHEY and SMNVEV (reference sequence). J was trimmed by 1 base and V by 5 bases; bases with no gene match: 4. The CDR3 is made up of 15 amino acids. This chain's CDR3 is CASSPGTGGSYEQYF. Here the CDR3 DNA reads TGTGCCAGCAGTCCCGGGACAGGGGGTTCCTACGAGCAGTACTTC.

The chain carries TRBV19 and TRBJ1-2, with D possibly TRBD1 on 6 matching bases. Germline V gives CDR1 LNHDA, CDR2 SQIVND (reference sequence). This CDR3 comprises 12 residues. Trimming pared 1 base from V and 8 bases from J, leaving 8 bases between. CDR3 DNA sequence: TGTGCCAGTAGTATAGGACAGGCGGGCTACACCTTC. Protein sequence: CASSIGQAGYTF.

This chain links TRBV6-5 with TRBJ1-2; 7 bases match TRBD1. The V gene's germline CDR1 is MNHEY and CDR2 SVGAGI. The CDR3 contains 13 residues. Unmatched junction bases numbered 4, after V lost 5 bases and J lost 4 bases. CDR3: CASSIRDSYGYTF. The CDR3 nucleotides read TGTGCCAGCAGTATTCGGGACAGCTATGGCTACACCTTC.

V and J are TRBV27 and TRBJ1-1; TRBD1 is a possible D gene (6 bases). Germline V gene lookup returns CDR1 MNHEY and CDR2 SMNVEV (reference sequence). The V and J ends lost 6 bases and 0 bases respectively, with 11 bases between them. The CDR3 contains 14 residues. The DNA for the CDR3 is TGTGCCAGCAGGAATACAGGGATGAACACTGAAGCTTTCTTT. It yields the protein CASRNTGMNTEAFF.